This T cell receptor (beta chain) was documented in a study of human T cells and chemical hapten exposure (dated by TCRdb to the early 2020s). Looking at the study overall: For sensitization, 2% DPC in acetone was applied to a 2 cm by 2 cm area of upper inner arm skin. Weekly therapeutic DPC doses were additionally applied to the scalp of patients throughout the roughly 22-week study period. Patch testing was performed on the upper back with Finn chambers containing 0.01% DPC, and the patch tests were scored after 6 days according to International Contact Dermatitis Research Group standards. The mostly female patient cohort included alopecia areata with under or over 50% scalp involvement, alopecia totalis and alopecia universalis. Libraries were pooled for sequencing, and variation in per-sample TCR yields was attributed mainly to small differences in library volumes within the pool. In alopecia patients, the study followed how the peripheral blood TCR repertoire changed in vivo over primary and secondary sensitization to diphenylcyclopropenone (DPC), a hapten. Patient blood was sampled pre-sensitization (week 0) and at 2, 6 and about 24 weeks after DPC sensitization. Twenty-nine alopecia patients provided blood for TCR sequencing at one to four time points (pre-sensitization, 2, 6 and 24 weeks).

In the paper's terms, the time point label means: patch test 3, about 24 weeks after DPC sensitization. Interpreted using the paper, the treatment or condition label stands for: therapeutic diphenylcyclopropenone sensitization with weekly scalp DPC. At every patch-test visit, the blood draw took place before the patch test was put on. Patients were considered eligible if aged 18 to 70, diagnosed with alopecia and deemed suitable for DPC therapy, and patients were excluded if pregnant. Total RNA was extracted from unfractionated whole blood that had been collected in Tempus Blood RNA tubes. This clonotype turned up a few times. This receptor's antigen is unknown. Within one base of it there is no much larger clone, and no base qualities were kept. The paper's findings and limits, for the study overall: No change with DPC sensitization was found in the number of TCRs above 1 in 1000 frequency, and no evidence of global repertoire structure alterations was found. Because all patients had alopecia, a presumed autoimmune disease, the immune response of the patients might differ from that of healthy individuals. After repeated subsampling, the strength of the expansion versus patch-test correlation and the threshold at which it became significant changed. The number of PT1 expanded TCRs positively correlated with patch test score, significant at thresholds 8, 16 and 32 but not 4. Significantly more large CDR3 similarity clusters were formed by expanded TCRs than by pre-sensitization or healthy control sets, consistent with antigen-driven responses.

From the cysteine up to the phenylalanine, the CDR3 has a length of 13 residues. The read is trimmed to its CDR3 DNA, 39 bases read in frame from base 1. V and J are trimmed by 2 bases and 11 bases, and the gene matches miss 8 bases of the junction. The germline V gene gives CDR1 as MNHNS and CDR2 as SASEGT. Library prep was done by RACE. The instrument was a NextSeq 500. Library preparation attached unique molecular identifiers to individual cDNA molecules for quantitative, reproducible TCR counting. For every blood RNA sample, sequencing covered both the TCR alpha and TCR beta chains. The authors processed their data as follows. The median number of TCRs per sample was 95,638, ranging from roughly 23,224 to 690,600. V, J and CDR3 annotation of the TCR reads was performed with the Decombinator software suite. For the PS versus PT1 abundance plots, all samples were subsampled to the same number of TCRs (28,000). TCRs were defined as expanded if absent before sensitization and observed at least eight times at the 2-week time point. The public reads were reanalyzed by TCRdb: fastp trimming at Q25, MiXCR alignment, in-frame beta chains only. CDR3 protein duplicates are merged, each entry listing the most common genes and DNA. None of the V and J calls come from the authors' own analysis; TCRdb made them. The sample profile shows some 96,000 distinct CDR3 sequences; 25% to 30% of them were found once. Around 10% of the sample goes to the ten largest clones.

The chain links TRBV6-1 with TRBJ1-1, with 7 bases aligning to TRBD1. The sequence was collected from a man aged 35 to 55 with alopecia areata. Some clones in this sample may be carry-over from other donors' samples. Here the sequenced sample was whole blood, taken in connection with sensitization to the hapten diphenylcyclopropenone (DPC). CDR3 region: CASSETLQGRAFF. The sequenced DNA: TGTGCCAGCAGTGAAACGTTACAGGGGAGGGCTTTCTTT.